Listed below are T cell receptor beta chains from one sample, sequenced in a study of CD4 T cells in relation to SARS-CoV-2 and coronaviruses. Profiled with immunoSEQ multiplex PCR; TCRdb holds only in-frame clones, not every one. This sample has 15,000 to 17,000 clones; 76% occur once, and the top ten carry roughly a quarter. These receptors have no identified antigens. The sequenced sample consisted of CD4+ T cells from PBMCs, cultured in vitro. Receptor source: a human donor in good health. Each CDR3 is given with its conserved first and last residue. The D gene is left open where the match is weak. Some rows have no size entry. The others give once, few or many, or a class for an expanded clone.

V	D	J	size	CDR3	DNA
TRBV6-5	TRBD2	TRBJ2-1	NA	CASMGLAGVEQFF	TGTGCCAGCATGGGACTAGCGGGAGTTGAGCAGTTCTTC
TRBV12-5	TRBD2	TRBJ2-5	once	CASGLVYGGGIQETQYF	TGTGCTAGTGGTTTGGTATATGGGGGAGGGATCCAAGAGACCCAGTACTTC
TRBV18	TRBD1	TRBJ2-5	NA	CASSPGDRGFGETQYF	TGTGCCAGCTCACCAGGGGACAGGGGGTTTGGAGAGACCCAGTACTTC
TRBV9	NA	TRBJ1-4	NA	CASSVGTGSEKLFF	TGTGCCAGCAGCGTAGGGACGGGTTCGGAAAAACTGTTTTTT
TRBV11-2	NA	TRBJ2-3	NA	CASSLDGQGDSTDTQYF	TGTGCCAGCAGCTTAGATGGCCAGGGTGATTCCACAGATACGCAGTATTTT
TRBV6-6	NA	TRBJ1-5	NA	CASSYSRGPMPQHF	TGTGCCAGCAGTTACTCGAGGGGCCCCATGCCCCAGCATTTT
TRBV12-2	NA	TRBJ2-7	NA	CASRFVQRGPNEQYF	TGTGCAAGTCGCTTTGTTCAACGGGGGCCGAACGAGCAGTACTTC
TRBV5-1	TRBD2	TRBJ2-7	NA	CASSLDRGSRVEQYF	TGCGCCAGCAGCTTGGATCGCGGGAGTCGGGTCGAGCAGTACTTC
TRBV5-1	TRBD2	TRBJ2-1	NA	CASTLAESSYNEQFF	TGCGCCAGCACCCTAGCGGAAAGCTCCTACAATGAGCAGTTCTTC
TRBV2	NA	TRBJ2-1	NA	CASNRESSYNEQFF	TGTGCCAGCAACCGCGAAAGCTCCTACAATGAGCAGTTCTTC
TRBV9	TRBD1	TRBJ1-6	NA	CASSVRQGRNSPLHF	TGTGCCAGCAGCGTTAGACAGGGGAGGAATTCACCCCTCCACTTT
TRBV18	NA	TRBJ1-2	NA	CASSTQDYGYTF	TGTGCCAGCTCAACACAGGACTATGGCTACACCTTC
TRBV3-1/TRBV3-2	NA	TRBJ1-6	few	CASSQDLTPPLHF	TGTGCCAGCAGCCAAGATCTCACCCCACCCCTCCACTTT